Sequencing of this T cell receptor (beta chain) was carried out in a study of shared clonotypes between healthy human individuals. Comments on this clone: Within the sample, other DNA sequences also encode this same CDR3.

Using immunoSEQ multiplex PCR, the repertoire was profiled, and TCRdb retains in-frame clones only, with some absent. The profile shows approximately 500,000 clones, approximately 79% of them singletons. V was clipped by 6 bases and J by 3 bases; unmatched bases: 2. The CDR3 extends over 12 amino acids. Germline CDR1 is SQVTM and CDR2 is ANQGSEA. The sequenced material came from PBMCs. This TCR derives from a middle-aged woman in good health. Some clones in this sample may be carry-over from other donors' samples. This chain uses TRBV29-1 with TRBJ2-5, with 9 bases that match TRBD1. The CDR3 bases are TGCAGCGTAAGGACAGGGGAAGAGACCCAGTACTTC. Translation gives CSVRTGEETQYF.